This entry is about one TCR beta chain. Its antigen is still unknown. CDR3 length equals 10 residues. Trimming cost V 3 bases and J 8 bases, with 7 bases left between them. CDR1 and CDR2 from the germline V gene are GTSNPN and SVGIG (reference sequence). This record belongs to a study of T cell repertoires in aging, cancer and after chemotherapy. Peripheral blood genomic DNA, not sorted cells or RNA, was the template. Multiplex touch-down PCR with TRB-A/B primers amplified rearranged V-D-J TRB sequences. Via MiXCR, TCRdb re-called the multiplex PCR reads, giving one row per CDR3 protein. The sample holds just over 1,000 distinct CDR3 sequences, 80% to 90% seen once. Study results and limitations: In healthy donors, age-related TCR diversity loss mainly reflected lost richness. Rebound thymic output was suggested by rising median generation probability during chemotherapy in each cancer cohort.

Sequencing used blood. The TCR originated in a human donor with a solid tumor. J is TRBJ1-2 and V is TRBV30; D uncertain. CDR3 coding DNA: TGTGCCTGGAGAAAGCGGGGCTACACCTTC. Amino acids: CAWRKRGYTF.